The sequence of this TCR beta chain was determined in a study of CD4+ T cells in melanoma. The study, taken as a whole, reports: Neoantigen-specific CD4+ T cells in melanoma reportedly had diverse differentiation states.

A remark on this clone: Its antigen remains unidentified.

Here immunoSEQ multiplex PCR was the method, and the copy in TCRdb shows in-frame clones only, minus some. Among 20,000 to 25,000 clones listed, 82% were seen once. CDR1 and CDR2 (germline): SGHTA, FQGNSA. This CDR3 comprises 14 residues. V lost 7 bases and J lost 8, with 17 bases in between. The clonotype comes from a human donor with melanoma. The sample taken for sequencing was cells from a culture (not recorded whether cultured in vitro). The chain combines TRBV7-2 with TRBJ2-2; possibly TRBD2 for D (6 bases). The CDR3 DNA sequence: TGTGCCAGCACCTTTTCTGTGGGGGGAGGGGAGCTGTTTTTT. Its translation is CASTFSVGGGELFF. The whole variable domain, filled in from reference TRBV7-2 and TRBJ2-2, reads GAGVSQSPSNKVTEKGKDVELRCDPISGHTALYWYRQSLGQGLEFLIYFQGNSAPDKSGLPSDRFSAERTGGSVSTLTIQRTQQEDSAVYLCASTFSVGGGELFFGEGSRLTVL.